This paragraph covers one T cell receptor (beta chain) sequence. Cohorts were determined from participant-reported clinical history. The CDR3 contains 14 residues. V was pared by 5 bases and J by 8 bases, with 18 bases between. The germline V gene has CDR1 MGHDK and CDR2 SYGVNS. This record belongs to a study of blood T cell repertoires in COVID-19. Study context: Collection of acute and convalescent COVID-19 samples took place in the United States, Italy and Spain. T cells, B-cell-depleted T cells, or PBMCs provided the cDNA or gDNA that served as material.

Libraries were prepared by immunoSEQ multiplex PCR; TCRdb keeps only in-frame clonotypes and omits some of them. The data show about 320,000 clones, with 87% seen just once and 5.5% to 7% held by the top ten. The sequence derives from a woman aged 25-40 years who had recovered from COVID-19. The rearrangement joins TRBV25-1 to TRBJ1-2; maybe TRBD1 (6 bases). Sample: PBMCs or T cells enriched from blood (not recorded which). CDR3 region: CASSPQGWESGYTF. CDR3 bases: TGTGCCAGCAGTCCCCAGGGGTGGGAGAGCGGCTACACCTTC.